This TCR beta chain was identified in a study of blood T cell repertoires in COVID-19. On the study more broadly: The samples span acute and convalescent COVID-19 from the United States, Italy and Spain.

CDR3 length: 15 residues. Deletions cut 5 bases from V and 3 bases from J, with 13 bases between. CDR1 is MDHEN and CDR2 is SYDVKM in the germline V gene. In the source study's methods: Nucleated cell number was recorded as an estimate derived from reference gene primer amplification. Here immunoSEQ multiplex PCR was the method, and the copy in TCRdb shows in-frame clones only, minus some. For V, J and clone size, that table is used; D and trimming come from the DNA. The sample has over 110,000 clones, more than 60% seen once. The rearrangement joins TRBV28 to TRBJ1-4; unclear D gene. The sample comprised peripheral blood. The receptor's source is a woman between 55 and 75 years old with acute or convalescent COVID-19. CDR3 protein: CASSTPVGANEKLFF. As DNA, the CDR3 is TGTGCCAGCAGTACACCGGTCGGGGCTAATGAAAAACTGTTTTTT.